This TCR beta chain was retrieved from a study of T cells after posttransplantation cyclophosphamide. Profiled with immunoSEQ multiplex PCR; TCRdb holds only in-frame clones, not every one. The table shows 6,000 to 7,000 clones, with about 91% occurring only once. Cyclophosphamide on days +3 and +4 followed busulfan-fludarabine conditioning and a marrow graft. Findings of the study overall: Recipient CMV seropositivity and CMV reactivation strongly tracked TRB clonality. Skin or GI-infiltrating T cells shared few TRB sequences with blood. Donor-recipient repertoire similarity was low at 1-2 months, rising over year one.

For this clone: Its antigen is currently unknown.

V was clipped by 0 bases and J by 4 bases, with 10 bases between them. Germline V gene lookup returns CDR1 SGHNT and CDR2 YENEEA. This CDR3 is 15 amino acids long. This specimen was PBMCs, taken about 1,500 days after allogeneic stem cell transplant with posttransplant cyclophosphamide. The TCR comes from a female patient aged 45-60 years who received an allogeneic stem cell transplant from a related donor, was CMV-positive, and had no GVHD. These T cells may partly come from the graft donor. The genes are TRBV11-3 and TRBJ2-1; D is perhaps TRBD2 (7 bases). The CDR3 loop reads CASSLEGGVYNEQFF. For the CDR3, the DNA is TGTGCCAGCAGCTTAGAAGGGGGGGTGTACAATGAGCAGTTCTTC.